What follows are 18 T cell receptor beta chains derived from one specimen sequenced in a study of human T cells and chemical hapten exposure. TCRdb re-derived calls from the RACE reads in MiXCR, one entry per CDR3 protein. The sample lists over 300,000 distinct CDR3 sequences; approximately 5% were seen once. Time point noted: pre-sensitization, week 0. This sample's treatment: therapeutic diphenylcyclopropenone sensitization with weekly scalp DPC. The material was whole blood, obtained in connection with sensitization to the hapten diphenylcyclopropenone (DPC). The receptor set was obtained from a woman in her forties or fifties with alopecia areata. Some clones in this sample may be carry-over from other donors' samples.

The chain combines TRBV3-1 with TRBJ1-2; tentative D call: TRBD1 (5 bases). CDR3 length: 15 residues. Trimming pared 0 bases from V and 5 bases from J, leaving 13 bases between. The germline V gene encodes CDR1 LGHDT and CDR2 YNNKEL (reference sequence). The CDR3 region is CASSQDTAGLYGYTF. CDR3 in DNA: TGTGCCAGCAGCCAAGATACAGCAGGGTTATATGGCTACACCTTC.

Turning to this clonotype: A read error may be the cause here, since a much bigger clone is one base away. The V call is TRBV21-1, the J call TRBJ2-3. TRBV21-1 is a pseudogene segment. The CDR3 totals 14 residues. The CDR3, as DNA: TGTGCCAGCAGGGGCAGGCTCTCCACAGATACGCAGAATTTT. Protein: CASRGRLSTDTQNF.

This clonotype came up many times. This sequence joins TRBV2 and TRBJ2-3; D is undetermined. This CDR3 has 15 residues. The germline V gene encodes CDR1 SNHLY and CDR2 FYNNEI. Between the trimmed V and J ends, which lost 7 bases and 0 bases, there was a span of 14 bases. The CDR3 DNA follows: TGTGCCAGCATCCCCGGCCAGGCGAGCACAGATACGCAGTATTTT. Its translation: CASIPGQASTDTQYF.

This clonotype was seen ten or more times. CDR3 amino acids: CASSQEDRAAAADTQYF. CDR3 coding DNA: TGCGCCAGCAGCCAAGAAGATAGAGCGGCCGCGGCCGATACGCAGTATTTT. The rearrangement uses TRBV4-1 and TRBJ2-3; weak D call: TRBD2 (5 bases). The V end lost 0 bases, the J end lost 6 bases, and 19 bases lay between the germline ends. The CDR3 sequence is 17 residues long. Germline V gene sequence: CDR1 MGHRA, CDR2 YSYEKL.

This clonotype was detected many times. The chain is built from TRBV20-1 and TRBJ1-5, with TRBD1 matching 7 bases. V shed 6 bases, J shed 5 bases, and the junction held 13 bases outside the gene matches. The germline V gene encodes CDR1 DFQATT and CDR2 SNEGSKA (reference sequence). The length of the CDR3 is 15 residues. The CDR3 region has the DNA TGCAGTGCCAACCGACAAGACAGGGTCGATCAGCCCCAGCATTTT. Translating gives CSANRQDRVDQPQHF.

This clonotype was seen a handful of times. This rearrangement joins TRBV11-3 to TRBJ2-7, with D unclear. Germline V gene lookup returns CDR1 SGHNT and CDR2 YENEEA. The CDR3 runs to 15 residues. Trimming removed 0 bases from V and 0 bases from J, with 9 bases in between. CDR3 amino acids: CASSLDLRISYEQYF. In DNA, the CDR3 is TGTGCCAGCAGCTTAGATCTAAGGATCTCCTACGAGCAGTACTTC. Variable domain in full (rest from reference TRBV11-3 and TRBJ2-7): EAGVVQSPRYKIIEKKQPVAFWCNPISGHNTLYWYLQNLGQGPELLIRYENEEAVDDSQLPKDRFSAERLKGVDSTLKIQPAELGDSAVYLCASSLDLRISYEQYFGPGTRLTVT.

At least ten counts were recorded for this clonotype. The CDR3 here is CASELSGRKHEQFF. CDR3 DNA sequence: TGTGCCAGCGAACTTAGCGGGAGAAAGCACGAGCAGTTCTTC. J is TRBJ2-1 and V is TRBV6-2 or TRBV6-3, with 9 bases identical to TRBD2. V trimming: 8 bases; J trimming: 10 bases; junction bases outside the gene matches: 12. In germline, CDR1 is MNHEY, CDR2 SVGEGT. The CDR3 totals 14 residues.

This clonotype has ten or more counts. The chain links TRBV30 to TRBJ2-5, with a tentative D call TRBD1 (5 bases). The germline V and J ends were trimmed by 1 base and 5 bases, with 11 bases remaining between them. Germline-derived CDR1 and CDR2 are GTSNPN and SVGIG (reference sequence). This CDR3 comprises 13 residues. CDR3 loop: CAWSAGHTETQYF. DNA for the CDR3: TGTGCCTGGAGTGCCGGACACACTGAGACCCAGTACTTC.

This clonotype was observed at least ten times. This rearrangement joins TRBV6-5 to TRBJ2-7; tentatively, D is TRBD2 (5 bases). From germline, CDR1 is MNHEY and CDR2 SVGAGI. The CDR3 extends over 13 amino acids. The V end was cut by 0 bases, the J end by 6 bases, with 9 bases between. CDR3 loop: CASSYSEGSEQYF. The CDR3, as DNA: TGTGCCAGCAGTTACTCAGAGGGATCCGAGCAGTACTTC.

This clonotype was detected ten times or more. The chain carries TRBV7-3 and TRBJ2-2; tentative D call: TRBD2 (5 bases). V shed 6 bases and J shed 6 bases, with 14 bases lying between them. The CDR3 runs to 14 residues. Germline assignment: CDR1 SGHTA and CDR2 FQGTGA. The CDR3 DNA reads as TGTGCCAGCAGTTTGATTCGGGGAGCCGGGGAGCTGTTTTTT. Translating it yields CASSLIRGAGELFF.

The sample holds a few counts of this clonotype. The chain uses TRBV21-1 and TRBJ2-7; no check of the table's D call, TRBD1, against the DNA was made. TRBV21-1 represents a pseudogene. This CDR3 is 13 amino acids long. The CDR3: CASSELYAHEQYF. The CDR3 bases are TGTGCCAGCAGCGAATTGTACGCCCACGAGCAGTACTTC.

This clonotype was detected many times. The J gene is TRBJ2-3, the V gene TRBV14, with 9 bases lining up with TRBD1. Trimming removed 5 bases from V and 4 bases from J; junction bases left unmatched: 7. This CDR3 has 15 amino acids. Germline CDR1 reads SGHDN; CDR2 reads FVKESK. This chain's CDR3 is CASSKGQGWADTQYF. The DNA for the CDR3 is TGTGCCAGCAGCAAGGGACAGGGTTGGGCAGATACGCAGTATTTT.

This clonotype was picked up many times. This chain's CDR3 is CASSVGTSGGSYYNEQFF. The CDR3 coding sequence is TGTGCCAGCAGCGTCGGGACTAGCGGGGGGTCTTACTACAATGAGCAGTTCTTC. The chain links TRBV9 to TRBJ2-1; 15 bases agree with TRBD2. The CDR3 runs to 18 residues. Looked up from germline, CDR1 is SGDLS and CDR2 is YYNGEE. V shed 2 bases and J 3 bases; nucleotides not matched to a gene: 6. Full variable domain (outside the CDR3, taken from reference TRBV9 and TRBJ2-1): DSGVTQTPKHLITATGQRVTLRCSPRSGDLSVYWYQQSLDQGLQFLIQYYNGEERAKGNILERFSAQQFPDLHSELNLSSLELGDSALYFCASSVGTSGGSYYNEQFFGPGTRLTVL.

This clonotype was detected a few times. V gene TRBV4-1 combines with J gene TRBJ2-4; D is unresolved. Germline-derived CDR1 and CDR2 are MGHRA and YSYEKL. This CDR3 region has 14 residues. V lost 0 bases and J 9 bases, leaving 12 bases between the germline ends. CDR3 nucleotide sequence: TGCGCCAGCAGCCAAGATCTGGACGTAGGCATTCAGTACTTC. Translating gives CASSQDLDVGIQYF.

At least ten counts were recorded for this clonotype. The V call is TRBV7-8, the J call TRBJ1-6; D remains ambiguous. Germline CDR1 reads SGHVS; CDR2 reads FQNEAQ. V was cut by 6 bases and J by 7 bases, with 4 bases left in between. The CDR3 extends over 11 amino acids. The CDR3 reads CASSKNSPLHF. CDR3 bases: TGTGCCAGCAGTAAAAATTCACCCCTCCACTTT.

This clonotype was found a few times. The gene calls are TRBV28 and TRBJ2-3, with a weak D call TRBD1 (6 bases). Trimming removed 7 bases from V and 5 bases from J, with 10 bases in between. From germline, CDR1 is MDHEN and CDR2 SYDVKM. The CDR3 loop spans 12 amino acids. CDR3 in amino acids: CASTNRVDTQYF. For the CDR3, the DNA is TGTGCCAGCACTAACAGGGTAGATACGCAGTATTTT.

This chain links TRBV12-3 or TRBV12-4 with TRBJ1-6; TRBD1 might be the D (5 bases). V shed 3 bases and J shed 9 bases, with 12 bases lying between them. The CDR3 covers 14 residues. CDR3 amino acids: CASSLGHSGSPLHF. CDR3 DNA: TGTGCCAGCAGTTTGGGGCACTCGGGTTCACCCCTCCACTTT.

In this sample, this clonotype turned up a few times. This chain uses TRBV28 with TRBJ1-5; weak D call: TRBD1 (6 bases). Germline CDR1 and CDR2: MDHEN and SYDVKM. The CDR3 length is 13 residues. The V and J ends lost 11 bases and 3 bases respectively, with 14 bases between them. CDR3: CAGSRGANQPQHF. In DNA form, the CDR3 reads TGTGCCGGCTCCCGGGGGGCCAATCAGCCCCAGCATTTT.